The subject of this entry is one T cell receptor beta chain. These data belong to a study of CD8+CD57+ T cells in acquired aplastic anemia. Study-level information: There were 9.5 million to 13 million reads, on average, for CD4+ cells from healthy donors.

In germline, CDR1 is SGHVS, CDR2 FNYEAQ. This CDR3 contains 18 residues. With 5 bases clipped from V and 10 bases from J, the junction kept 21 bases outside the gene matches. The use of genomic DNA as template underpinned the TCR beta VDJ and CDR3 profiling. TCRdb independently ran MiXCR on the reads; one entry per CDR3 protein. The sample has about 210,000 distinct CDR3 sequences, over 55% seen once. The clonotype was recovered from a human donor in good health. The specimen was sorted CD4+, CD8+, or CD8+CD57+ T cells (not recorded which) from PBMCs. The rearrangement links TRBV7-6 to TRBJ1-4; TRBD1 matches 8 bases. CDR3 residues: CASSLGQGAMVRSGKLFF. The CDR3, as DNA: TGTGCCAGCAGCCTCGGGCAGGGGGCGATGGTACGGAGTGGAAAACTGTTTTTT.